This T cell receptor beta chain emerged from a study of T-cell reconstitution after alpha-beta-depleted transplantation in children. Findings and caveats of the study: Some patients showed high day-60 TCRbeta diversity, which derived from surviving recipient T cells and thymic progenitors.

For TCRbeta, the library was prepared with unique molecular identifiers. TCRdb reprocessed the PCR reads with MiXCR, giving one entry per CDR3 protein. The sample includes just over 950,000 distinct CDR3 sequences, about 29% of them seen just once. V dropped 3 bases and J dropped 1 base, with 4 bases sitting between them. The CDR3 is made up of 13 amino acids. Looked up from germline, CDR1 is SGDLS and CDR2 is YYNGEE. As regards this clonotype: As yet, its antigen is unknown.

The starting material was PBMCs, mostly from graft donor cells, obtained 360 days after TCRalphabeta/CD19-depleted stem cell transplant. This clonotype originated in a boy younger than two who had a stem cell transplant for SCID, so the T cells may come from the graft donor. The chain joins TRBV9 to TRBJ2-2; D not resolved. In DNA form, the CDR3 reads TGTGCCAGCAGCGGCTGGAACACCGGGGAGCTGTTTTTT. Protein product: CASSGWNTGELFF.